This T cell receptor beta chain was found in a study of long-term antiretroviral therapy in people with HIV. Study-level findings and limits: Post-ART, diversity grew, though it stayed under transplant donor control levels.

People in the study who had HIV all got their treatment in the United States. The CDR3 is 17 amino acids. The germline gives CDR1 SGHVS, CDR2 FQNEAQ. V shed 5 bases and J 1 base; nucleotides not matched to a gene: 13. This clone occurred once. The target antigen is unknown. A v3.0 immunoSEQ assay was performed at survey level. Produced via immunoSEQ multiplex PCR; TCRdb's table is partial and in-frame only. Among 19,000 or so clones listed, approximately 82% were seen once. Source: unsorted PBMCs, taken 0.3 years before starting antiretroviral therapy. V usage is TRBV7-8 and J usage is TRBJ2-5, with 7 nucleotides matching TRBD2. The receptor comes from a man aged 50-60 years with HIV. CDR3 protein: CASSAKSGALLQETQYF. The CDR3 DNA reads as TGTGCCAGCAGCGCGAAAAGCGGGGCTCTCCTCCAAGAGACCCAGTACTTC.